This T cell receptor (beta chain) comes out of a study of T cell responses to AZD1222 COVID-19 vaccine. Study outcomes and limitations: White British donors predominated, females outnumbered males, and clonal diversity was possibly underestimated. At baseline, seropositivity was found in only a handful of AZD1222 recipients. Among spike-specific TCRs, nearly half reportedly target unmutated variant regions. Repertoire sampling was restricted to post-peak T cell response timepoints.

Trimming removed 4 bases from V and 10 bases from J; junction bases left unmatched: 6. CDR1 is LGHNA, CDR2 YSLEER, per germline. This CDR3 region has 15 residues. With regard to this clone: Its antigen remains unknown.

This table comes from immunoSEQ multiplex PCR, and its TCRdb copy is limited to in-frame clones, with some not included. The data contain around 89,000 clones, roughly 93% of them singletons. The TCR comes from an adult in good health. The chain carries TRBV4-3 and TRBJ2-1; 14 nucleotides agree with TRBD2. Here the sequenced sample was peripheral blood, taken on day 0 of AZD1222 vaccination. CDR3 nucleotides: TGCGCCAGCAGCCTCCGGACTAGCGGGGGGCCAGAGCAGTTCTTC. Translated, it gives CASSLRTSGGPEQFF.